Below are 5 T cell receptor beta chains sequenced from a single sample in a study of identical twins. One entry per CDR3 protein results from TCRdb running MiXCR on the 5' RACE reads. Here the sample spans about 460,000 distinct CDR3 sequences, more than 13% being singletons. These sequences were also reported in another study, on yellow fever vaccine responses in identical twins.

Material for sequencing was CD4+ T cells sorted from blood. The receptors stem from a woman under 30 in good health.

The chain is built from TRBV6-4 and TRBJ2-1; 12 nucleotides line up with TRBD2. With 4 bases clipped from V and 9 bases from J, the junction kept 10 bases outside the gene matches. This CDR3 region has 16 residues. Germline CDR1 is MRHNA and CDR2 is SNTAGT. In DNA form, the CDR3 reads TGTGCCAGCAGTGTACTAGCGGGAGGTACAGGTGTTGAGCAGTTCTTC. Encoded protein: CASSVLAGGTGVEQFF.

CDR3 protein: CASSLAWASGRHPDTQYF. The CDR3 DNA reads as TGTGCCAGCAGCTTAGCGTGGGCTAGCGGGCGCCACCCAGATACGCAGTATTTT. The V call is TRBV7-2, the J call TRBJ2-3; the match to TRBD2 covers 8 bases. Germline V lookup: CDR1 SGHTA, CDR2 FQGNSA. Trimming cost V 0 bases and J 4 bases; bases outside gene matches: 12. CDR3 size: 18 residues.

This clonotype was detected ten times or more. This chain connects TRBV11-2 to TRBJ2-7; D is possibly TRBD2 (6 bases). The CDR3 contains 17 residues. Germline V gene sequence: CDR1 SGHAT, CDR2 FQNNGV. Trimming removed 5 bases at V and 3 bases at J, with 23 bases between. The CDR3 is CASSTRPRGKRNYEQYF. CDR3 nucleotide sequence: TGTGCCAGCAGCACTCGCCCGCGGGGCAAGAGAAACTACGAGCAGTACTTC.

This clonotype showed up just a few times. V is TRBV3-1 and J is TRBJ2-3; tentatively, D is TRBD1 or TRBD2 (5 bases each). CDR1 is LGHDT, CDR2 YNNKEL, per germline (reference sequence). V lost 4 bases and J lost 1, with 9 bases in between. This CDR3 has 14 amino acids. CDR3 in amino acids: CASSRLGRTDTQYF. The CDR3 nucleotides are TGTGCCAGCAGCCGGCTGGGACGCACAGATACGCAGTATTTT.

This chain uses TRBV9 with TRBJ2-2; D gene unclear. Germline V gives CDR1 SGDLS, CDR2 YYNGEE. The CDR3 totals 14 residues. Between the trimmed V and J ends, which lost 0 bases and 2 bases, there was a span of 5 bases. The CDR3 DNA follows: TGTGCCAGCAGCGTAGTCCCCAACACCGGGGAGCTGTTTTTT. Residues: CASSVVPNTGELFF.